Below, 32 T cell receptor beta chains from the same sample are listed, as sequenced in a study of neoadjuvant anti-PD-1 for oral cavity cancer. TCRdb keeps only in-frame clones here, not all; method: immunoSEQ multiplex PCR. The sample shows approximately 10,000 clones, 60% to 75% of them seen only once. The time point here: after neoadjuvant nivolumab, at surgical resection. Sequences were derived from PBMCs, sampled after nivolumab (anti-PD-1) treatment. Receptor source: a person aged 35-80 years with oral cavity squamous cell carcinoma.

This clone turned up a few times. This chain links TRBV5-4 with TRBJ2-7, with TRBD2 identical over 14 bases. J lost 0 bases, V lost 7 bases, and 0 bases had no gene match. The CDR3 totals 14 residues. CDR1 and CDR2 (germline): SGHNT, YYREEE (reference sequence). The CDR3 coding sequence is TGTGCCAGCGGGACTAGCGGGAGCTCCTACGAGCAGTACTTC. It encodes CASGTSGSSYEQYF. Combining the CDR3 with reference TRBV5-4 and TRBJ2-7 gives the whole variable domain ETGVTQSPTHLIKTRGQQVTLRCSSQSGHNTVSWYQQALGQGPQFIFQYYREEENGRGNFPPRFSGLQFPNYSSELNVNALELDDSALYLCASGTSGSSYEQYFGPGTRLTVT.

The rearrangement joins TRBV10-2 to TRBJ2-5; TRBD2 might be the D (7 bases). The CDR3 length is 14 residues. With 6 bases removed from V and 3 bases from J, the gap between germline ends came to 14 bases. Germline V gene lookup returns CDR1 WSHSY and CDR2 SAAADI. CDR3 region: CASSAGAIEETQYF. CDR3 nucleotides: TGCGCCAGCAGCGCGGGGGCAATCGAAGAGACCCAGTACTTC.

The chain carries TRBV7-6 and TRBJ1-6; a weak D match, TRBD1 (6 bases). V was shortened by 2 bases and J by 9 bases, with 11 bases between the two germline ends. CDR1 and CDR2 (germline): SGHVS, FNYEAQ. This CDR3 is built from 14 residues. This CDR3 is CASSLPGVSSPLHF. The CDR3 region has the DNA TGTGCCAGCAGCTTACCAGGGGTATCTTCACCCCTCCACTTT.

The rearrangement uses TRBV9 and TRBJ2-7; TRBD2 is a possible D gene (7 bases). This CDR3 has 15 residues. The V and J ends lost 6 bases and 5 bases respectively, with 21 bases between them. Germline CDR1 and CDR2: SGDLS and YYNGEE. The CDR3 is CASIQVDGGPNEQYF. DNA for the CDR3: TGTGCCAGCATCCAAGTAGACGGGGGGCCCAACGAGCAGTACTTC. Using reference TRBV9 and TRBJ2-7 for the parts outside the CDR3, the full variable domain is DSGVTQTPKHLITATGQRVTLRCSPRSGDLSVYWYQQSLDQGLQFLIQYYNGEERAKGNILERFSAQQFPDLHSELNLSSLELGDSALYFCASIQVDGGPNEQYFGPGTRLTVT.

The V call is TRBV11-3, the J call TRBJ1-3, with D perhaps matching TRBD1 (6 bases). The germline V gene encodes CDR1 SGHNT and CDR2 YENEEA. Trimming left V 6 bases short and J 4 bases short, with 10 bases between. This CDR3 contains 13 residues. The CDR3 reads CASSSTGGNTIYF. DNA for the CDR3: TGTGCCAGCAGTTCTACAGGGGGAAACACCATATATTTT.

V and J are TRBV5-1 and TRBJ2-1, with 7 bases matching TRBD1. This CDR3 has 15 amino acids. The germline gives CDR1 SGHRS, CDR2 YFSETQ. With V trimmed by 2 bases and J by 6 bases, 8 bases remained unmatched. The CDR3 region has the DNA TGCGCCAGCAGCTTTCGGGCAGGGGGTGGCAATGAGCAGTTCTTC. It is translated as CASSFRAGGGNEQFF.

This chain joins TRBV21-1 and TRBJ1-4; TRBD1, the table's D call, lacks a check against the DNA. TRBV21-1 is labeled a pseudogene. The CDR3 has 15 residues. CDR3 DNA: TGTGCCAGCAGCAAAGAGGGACATAACCGTGAAAAACTGTTTTTT. Amino acids: CASSKEGHNREKLFF.

The chain joins TRBV6-5 to TRBJ2-7; D is perhaps TRBD2 (6 bases). Germline CDR1 is MNHEY and CDR2 is SVGAGI. The CDR3 length is 14 residues. The V and J ends lost 6 bases and 6 bases respectively, with 18 bases between them. Here the CDR3 DNA reads TGTGCCAGCAGGTTAACCCGACTAGGTCTCGAGCAGTACTTC. Protein: CASRLTRLGLEQYF.

The rearrangement joins TRBV5-4 to TRBJ2-2; TRBD1 matches 8 bases. Germline CDR1 SGHNT, CDR2 YYREEE (reference sequence). This CDR3 is built from 15 residues. Losses at the gene ends were 5 bases for V and 0 bases for J; bases not matched to a gene: 3. The CDR3 is CASSPGGPNTGELFF. In DNA, the CDR3 is TGTGCCAGCAGTCCAGGGGGCCCGAACACCGGGGAGCTGTTTTTT.

The chain carries TRBV11-2 and TRBJ2-2; perhaps TRBD2 as D (6 bases). V was trimmed by 1 base and J by 3 bases, leaving 9 bases between them. This CDR3 has 15 residues. Germline V CDR1 and CDR2: SGHAT, FQNNGV. This CDR3 reads CASSLGEAYTGELFF. The DNA of the CDR3 is TGTGCCAGCAGCTTAGGGGAGGCCTACACCGGGGAGCTGTTTTTT.

This clone was seen only once. The CDR3 nucleotides read TGTGCCAGCAGCTGGGACAGGGGGCTGAATGAGCAGTTCTTC. Its translation: CASSWDRGLNEQFF. The rearrangement joins TRBV5-4 to TRBJ2-1, with 12 positions matching TRBD1. The CDR3 sequence is 14 residues long. CDR1 and CDR2 from the germline V gene are SGHNT and YYREEE (reference sequence). After removal of 3 bases from V and 7 bases from J, the junction contained 2 bases not matched to a gene. Filled out from reference TRBV5-4 and TRBJ2-1, the complete variable domain reads ETGVTQSPTHLIKTRGQQVTLRCSSQSGHNTVSWYQQALGQGPQFIFQYYREEENGRGNFPPRFSGLQFPNYSSELNVNALELDDSALYLCASSWDRGLNEQFFGPGTRLTVL.

The chain links TRBV9 to TRBJ2-1, with TRBD2 matching 7 bases. V dropped 4 bases and J dropped 5; count of bases not matched to a gene: 15. The CDR3 length is 17 residues. Germline values: CDR1 SGDLS, CDR2 YYNGEE. This CDR3 is CASSPSVGGGLNNEQFF. CDR3 bases: TGTGCCAGCAGCCCCTCAGTGGGGGGGGGACTTAACAATGAGCAGTTCTTC.

The rearrangement joins TRBV4-1 to TRBJ1-4; D remains ambiguous. In germline, CDR1 is MGHRA, CDR2 YSYEKL. V was trimmed by 4 bases and J by 8 bases, leaving 20 bases between them. This CDR3 is 16 amino acids long. Here the CDR3 DNA reads TGCGCCAGCAGCCTCTCTAGCGAGGGTAGGAGGGAAAAACTGTTTTTT. Translating gives CASSLSSEGRREKLFF.

The chain carries TRBV27 and TRBJ2-3, with 11 nucleotides matching TRBD1. The CDR3 has 18 amino acids. V gave up 8 bases and J gave up 1 base; unmatched junction bases: 14. Germline lookup yields CDR1 MNHEY and CDR2 SMNVEV (reference sequence). CDR3 coding DNA: TGTGCCAGCCGCAATCTAGCGGGACAGGGGGTTCGCACAGATACGCAGTATTTT. Protein sequence: CASRNLAGQGVRTDTQYF.

The genes are TRBV7-9 and TRBJ1-2; 10 bases fit TRBD1. This CDR3 comprises 17 residues. Germline V CDR1 and CDR2: SEHNR, FQNEAQ (reference sequence). V lost 6 bases, J lost 7 bases, and 17 bases stayed unmatched. This chain's CDR3 is CASSYNTPGQGSSGYTF. The CDR3 coding sequence is TGTGCCAGCAGTTATAATACCCCGGGACAGGGGAGTTCTGGCTACACCTTC.

The chain employs TRBV5-5 and TRBJ2-5; D call uncertain. CDR3 length equals 17 residues. The V end lost 2 bases, the J end lost 5 bases, and 22 bases lay between the germline ends. Germline lookup yields CDR1 SGHKS and CDR2 YYEKEE (reference sequence). The CDR3 protein is CASSLYESTALGETQYF. For the CDR3, the DNA is TGTGCCAGCAGCTTATACGAATCCACAGCCCTTGGGGAGACCCAGTACTTC.

This clone was counted a few times. This chain links TRBV6-5 with TRBJ2-7, with 8 bases fitting TRBD1. V shed 4 bases and J 6 bases; nucleotides not matched to a gene: 11. Germline V gene sequence: CDR1 MNHEY, CDR2 SVGAGI. CDR3 length: 15 residues. The CDR3 loop is CASSWGGNTGGEQYF. As DNA, the CDR3 is TGTGCCAGCAGTTGGGGTGGGAACACAGGGGGCGAGCAGTACTTC.

This clone has more than one count but fewer than ten. This chain uses TRBV20-1 with TRBJ1-2; D call uncertain. Germline V gives CDR1 DFQATT, CDR2 SNEGSKA (reference sequence). Trimming stripped 3 bases from V and 6 bases from J, with 8 bases between. The CDR3 has 11 amino acids. CDR3 bases: TGCAGTGCTAGGTTAGGGAATGGCTACACCTTC. It encodes CSARLGNGYTF.

This clone showed up just a few times. The CDR3 DNA is TGTGCCAGCAGCCAACAGATTAACACTGAAGCTTTCTTT. This translates into CASSQQINTEAFF. V is TRBV7-3 and J is TRBJ1-1, with D unclear. The germline V and J ends were trimmed by 5 bases and 2 bases, with 9 bases remaining between them. CDR3 length: 13 amino acids. Germline V lookup: CDR1 SGHTA, CDR2 FQGTGA.

This clone was detected a few times. This chain uses TRBV5-4 with TRBJ1-5; D possibly corresponds to TRBD1 (5 bases). Looked up from germline, CDR1 is SGHNT and CDR2 is YYREEE (reference sequence). The CDR3 length is 16 residues. The ends were cut back, 1 base at V and 4 bases at J, with 15 bases in the middle. The CDR3 reads CASSLTGLGENQPQHF. The CDR3 DNA reads TGTGCCAGCAGCTTGACTGGCTTAGGGGAGAATCAGCCCCAGCATTTT.

V and J are TRBV19 and TRBJ2-7, with D possibly being TRBD1 (6 bases). Germline CDR1 LNHDA, CDR2 SQIVND (reference sequence). The CDR3 has 11 residues. Deletions cut 10 bases from V and 2 bases from J, with 9 bases between. The CDR3 region is CATRQAYEQYF. The CDR3 DNA follows: TGTGCCACCCGACAGGCCTACGAGCAGTACTTC.

There are a few counts of this clone. The V and J genes are TRBV5-4 and TRBJ1-6; D not resolved. The CDR3 sequence is 13 residues long. CDR1 is SGHNT, CDR2 YYREEE, per germline (reference sequence). Between the trimmed V and J ends, which lost 2 bases and 6 bases, there was a span of 6 bases. Here the CDR3 DNA reads TGTGCCAGCAGCTTCAACCTTAATTCACCCCTCCACTTT. Translated, it gives CASSFNLNSPLHF.

A few counts support this clone. This chain links TRBV11-3 with TRBJ1-6, with a weak D call TRBD1 (6 bases). Germline CDR1 is SGHNT and CDR2 is YENEEA. Deletions cut 9 bases from V and 8 bases from J, with 14 bases between. The CDR3 is 13 residues long. In DNA form, the CDR3 reads TGTGCCAGTTCTGCAGGGGCAGATTCACCCCTCCACTTT. Translation: CASSAGADSPLHF.

This clone was seen a handful of times. At one of its ends the junction is not consistent with the germline gene, which may arise from a read error. The chain recombines TRBV2 with TRBJ2-1; D uncertain. CDR1 and CDR2 from the germline V gene are SNHLY and FYNNEI. The CDR3 has 12 amino acids. CDR3 region: CASSASFNEQFF. The CDR3, as DNA: TGTGCCAGCAGCGCCTCCTTCAATGAGCAGTTCTTC.

This clone was found a few times. CDR3 protein: CASSPIGSNTEAFF. The CDR3 DNA sequence: TGTGCCAGCAGCCCTATCGGGTCGAACACTGAAGCTTTCTTT. The chain joins TRBV7-9 to TRBJ1-1; D is ambiguous. The V gene's germline CDR1 is SEHNR and CDR2 FQNEAQ (reference sequence). The CDR3 sequence is 14 residues long. Trimming shortened V by 5 bases and J by 1 base, and 11 bases separated the two germline ends.

The chain combines TRBV27 with TRBJ1-2; TRBD1 matches 8 bases. This CDR3 contains 13 residues. Losses at the gene ends were 6 bases for V and 4 bases for J; bases not matched to a gene: 4. Germline V gene sequence: CDR1 MNHEY, CDR2 SMNVEV (reference sequence). The CDR3, as DNA: TGTGCCAGCAGCCCCGGGACAGGCTATGGCTACACCTTC. Its protein product is CASSPGTGYGYTF.

This chain links TRBV10-3 with TRBJ2-1; 8 nucleotides match TRBD1. V shed 2 bases, J shed 4 bases, and the junction held 4 bases outside the gene matches. Germline lookup yields CDR1 ENHRY and CDR2 SYGVKD. The CDR3 length is 15 residues. CDR3: CAISEVGQGYNEQFF. Here the CDR3 DNA reads TGTGCCATCAGTGAGGTCGGACAGGGTTACAATGAGCAGTTCTTC.

This chain connects TRBV7-9 to TRBJ1-2; D perhaps matches TRBD1 (5 bases). The CDR3 is made up of 16 amino acids. Between the trimmed V and J ends, which lost 5 bases and 4 bases, there was a span of 20 bases. Germline values: CDR1 SEHNR, CDR2 FQNEAQ (reference sequence). As DNA, the CDR3 is TGTGCCAGCAGCGCTCTGGACACCTCCGGGGGCTATGGCTACACCTTC. It codes for CASSALDTSGGYGYTF.

V gene TRBV6-6 combines with J gene TRBJ2-7; 10 bases are shared with TRBD2. The CDR3 has 15 residues. After removal of 8 bases from V and 7 bases from J, the junction contained 14 bases not matched to a gene. Per germline, CDR1 MNHNY and CDR2 SVGAGI (reference sequence). CDR3 residues: CASRRQREGPGEQYF. CDR3 nucleotide sequence: TGTGCCAGCCGCCGCCAGCGGGAGGGCCCTGGGGAGCAGTACTTC.

This clone has more than one count but fewer than ten. The chain couples TRBV25-1 to TRBJ2-1; TRBD2 matches 10 bases. This CDR3 is built from 14 residues. V was pared by 3 bases and J by 11 bases, with 7 bases of the junction left unmatched. Germline lookup yields CDR1 MGHDK and CDR2 SYGVNS. CDR3 region: CASSDAGTSVKQFF. The CDR3 nucleotides read TGTGCCAGCAGTGACGCCGGGACTAGCGTAAAGCAGTTCTTC.

This clone was seen a few times. The chain recombines TRBV6-1 with TRBJ1-2; 8 bases line up with TRBD1. Unmatched junction bases numbered 8, after V lost 6 bases and J lost 5 bases. CDR3 length: 14 amino acids. CDR1 is MNHNS and CDR2 is SASEGT in the germline V gene. The CDR3 loop is CASRSGTGIYGYTF. The CDR3 DNA reads TGTGCCAGCAGGTCCGGGACAGGAATTTATGGCTACACCTTC.

This clone has only a few counts. The genes are TRBV6-6 and TRBJ2-7; possibly TRBD2 for D (7 bases). Germline lookup yields CDR1 MNHNY and CDR2 SVGAGI (reference sequence). The CDR3 contains 16 residues. V dropped 5 bases and J dropped 5 bases, with 22 bases sitting between them. The DNA for the CDR3 is TGTGCCAGCAGTCTAGGTCGGGGGGCAAACGGCCACGAGCAGTACTTC. This codes for CASSLGRGANGHEQYF.